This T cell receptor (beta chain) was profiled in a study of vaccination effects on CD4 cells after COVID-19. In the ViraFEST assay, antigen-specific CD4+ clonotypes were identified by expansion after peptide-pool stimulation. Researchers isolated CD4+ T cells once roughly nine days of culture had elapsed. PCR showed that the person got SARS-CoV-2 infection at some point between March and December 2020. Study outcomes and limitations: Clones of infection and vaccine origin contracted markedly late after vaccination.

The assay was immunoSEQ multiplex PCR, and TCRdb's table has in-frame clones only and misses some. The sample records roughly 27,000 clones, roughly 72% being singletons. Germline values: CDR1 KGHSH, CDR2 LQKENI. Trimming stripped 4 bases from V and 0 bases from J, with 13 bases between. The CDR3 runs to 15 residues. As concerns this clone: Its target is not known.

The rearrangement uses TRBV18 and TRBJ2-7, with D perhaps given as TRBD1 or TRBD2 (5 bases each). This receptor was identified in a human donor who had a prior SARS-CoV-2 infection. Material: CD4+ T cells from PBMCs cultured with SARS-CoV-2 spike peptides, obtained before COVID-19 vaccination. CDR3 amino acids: CASSQQEGSSYEQYF. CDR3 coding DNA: TGTGCCAGCTCACAGCAAGAGGGGAGCTCCTACGAGCAGTACTTC.